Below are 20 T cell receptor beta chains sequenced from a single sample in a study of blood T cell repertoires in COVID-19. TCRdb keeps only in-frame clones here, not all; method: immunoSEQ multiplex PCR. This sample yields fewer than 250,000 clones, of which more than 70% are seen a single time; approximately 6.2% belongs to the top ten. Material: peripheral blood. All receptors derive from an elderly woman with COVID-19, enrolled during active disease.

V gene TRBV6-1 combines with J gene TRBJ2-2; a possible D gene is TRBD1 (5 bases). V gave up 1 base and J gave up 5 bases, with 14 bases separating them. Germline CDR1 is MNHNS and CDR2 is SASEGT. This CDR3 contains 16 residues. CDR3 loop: CASSEVKGVRTGELFF. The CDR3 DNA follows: TGTGCCAGCAGTGAAGTAAAAGGGGTTAGGACCGGGGAGCTGTTTTTT.

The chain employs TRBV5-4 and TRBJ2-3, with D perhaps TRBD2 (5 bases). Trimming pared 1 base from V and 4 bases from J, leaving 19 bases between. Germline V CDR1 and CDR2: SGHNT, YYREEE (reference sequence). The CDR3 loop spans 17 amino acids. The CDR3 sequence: CASSLIAGLQGSDTQYF. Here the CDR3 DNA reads TGTGCCAGCAGCTTGATCGCTGGACTCCAAGGTTCAGATACGCAGTATTTT.

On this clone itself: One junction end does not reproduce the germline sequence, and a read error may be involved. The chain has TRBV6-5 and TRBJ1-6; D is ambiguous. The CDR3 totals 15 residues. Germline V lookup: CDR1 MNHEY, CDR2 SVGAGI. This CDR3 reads CASNGGVGYNSPLHF. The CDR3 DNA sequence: TGTGCCAGCAATGGAGGTGTCGGGTATAATTCGCCCCTCCACTTT.

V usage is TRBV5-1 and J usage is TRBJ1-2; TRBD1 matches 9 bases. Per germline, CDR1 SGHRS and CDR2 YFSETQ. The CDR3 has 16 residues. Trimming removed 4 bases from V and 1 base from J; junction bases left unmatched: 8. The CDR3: CASSIDGTGHNYGYTF. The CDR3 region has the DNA TGCGCCAGCAGCATTGACGGGACAGGGCATAACTATGGCTACACCTTC.

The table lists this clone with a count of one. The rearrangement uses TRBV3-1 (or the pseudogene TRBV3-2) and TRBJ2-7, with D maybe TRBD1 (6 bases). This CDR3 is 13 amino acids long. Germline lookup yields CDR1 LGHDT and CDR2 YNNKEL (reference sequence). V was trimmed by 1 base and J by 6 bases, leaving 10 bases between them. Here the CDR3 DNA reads TGTGCCAGCAGCCAAGCACAGGGTTCCGAGCAGTACGTC. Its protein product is CASSQAQGSEQYV.

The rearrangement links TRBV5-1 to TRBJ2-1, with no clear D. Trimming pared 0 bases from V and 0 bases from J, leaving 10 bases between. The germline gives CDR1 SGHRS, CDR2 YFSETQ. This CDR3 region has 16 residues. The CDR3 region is CASSLVPTTSYNEQFF. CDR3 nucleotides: TGCGCCAGCAGCTTGGTACCCACTACCTCCTACAATGAGCAGTTCTTC. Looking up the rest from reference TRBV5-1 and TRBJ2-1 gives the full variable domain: KAGVTQTPRYLIKTRGQQVTLSCSPISGHRSVSWYQQTPGQGLQFLFEYFSETQRNKGNFPGRFSGRQFSNSRSEMNVSTLELGDSALYLCASSLVPTTSYNEQFFGPGTRLTVL.

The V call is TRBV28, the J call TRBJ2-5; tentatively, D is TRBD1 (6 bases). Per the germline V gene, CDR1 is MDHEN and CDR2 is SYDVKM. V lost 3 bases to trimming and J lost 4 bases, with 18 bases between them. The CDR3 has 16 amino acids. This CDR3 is CASSLGDTGLGETQYF. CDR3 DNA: TGTGCCAGCAGTTTGGGGGACACGGGGCTAGGAGAGACCCAGTACTTC.

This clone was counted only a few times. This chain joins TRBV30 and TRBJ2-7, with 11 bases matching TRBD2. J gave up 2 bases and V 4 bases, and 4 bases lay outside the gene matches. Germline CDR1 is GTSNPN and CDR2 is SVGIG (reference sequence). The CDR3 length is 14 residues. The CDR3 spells CAWTGTSGPYEQYF. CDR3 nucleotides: TGTGCCTGGACAGGGACTAGCGGTCCCTACGAGCAGTACTTC. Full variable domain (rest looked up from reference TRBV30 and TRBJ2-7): SQTIHQWPATLVQPVGSPLSLECTVEGTSNPNLYWYRQAAGRGLQLLFYSVGIGQISSEVPQNLSASRPQDRQFILSSKKLLLSDSGFYLCAWTGTSGPYEQYFGPGTRLTVT.

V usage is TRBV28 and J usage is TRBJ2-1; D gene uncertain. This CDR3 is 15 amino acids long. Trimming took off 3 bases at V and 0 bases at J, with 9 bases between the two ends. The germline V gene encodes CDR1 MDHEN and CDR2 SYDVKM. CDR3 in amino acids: CASSFDTRSYNEQFF. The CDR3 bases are TGTGCCAGCAGTTTCGACACCCGCTCCTACAATGAGCAGTTCTTC.

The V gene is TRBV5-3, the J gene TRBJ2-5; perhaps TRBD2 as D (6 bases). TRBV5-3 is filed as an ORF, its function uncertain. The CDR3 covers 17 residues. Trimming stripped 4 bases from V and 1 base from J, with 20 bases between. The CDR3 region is CARSLSAGREIQETQYF. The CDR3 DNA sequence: TGTGCCAGAAGCCTTTCGGCGGGGCGCGAGATCCAAGAGACCCAGTACTTC.

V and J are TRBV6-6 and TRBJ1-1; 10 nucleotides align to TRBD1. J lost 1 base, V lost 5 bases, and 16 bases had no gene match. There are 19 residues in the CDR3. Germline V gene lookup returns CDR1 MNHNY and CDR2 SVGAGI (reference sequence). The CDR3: CASSHSLGQGGFWNTEAFF. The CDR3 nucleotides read TGTGCCAGCAGTCATAGCCTTGGACAGGGGGGGTTCTGGAACACTGAAGCTTTCTTT.

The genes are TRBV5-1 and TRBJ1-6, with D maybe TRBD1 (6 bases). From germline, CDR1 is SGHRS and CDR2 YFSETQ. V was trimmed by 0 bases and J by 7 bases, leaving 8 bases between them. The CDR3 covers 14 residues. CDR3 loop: CASSLGTANSPLHF. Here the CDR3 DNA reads TGCGCCAGCAGCTTGGGGACAGCGAATTCACCCCTCCACTTT. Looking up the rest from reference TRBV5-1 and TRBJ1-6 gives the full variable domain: KAGVTQTPRYLIKTRGQQVTLSCSPISGHRSVSWYQQTPGQGLQFLFEYFSETQRNKGNFPGRFSGRQFSNSRSEMNVSTLELGDSALYLCASSLGTANSPLHFGNGTRLTVT.

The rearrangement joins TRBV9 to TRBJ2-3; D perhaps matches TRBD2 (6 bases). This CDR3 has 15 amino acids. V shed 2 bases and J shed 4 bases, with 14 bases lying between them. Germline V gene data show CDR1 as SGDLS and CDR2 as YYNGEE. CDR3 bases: TGTGCCAGCAGCGTCCTGGGCGGGGTGGCAGATACGCAGTATTTT. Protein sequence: CASSVLGGVADTQYF. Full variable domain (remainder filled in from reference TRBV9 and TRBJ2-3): DSGVTQTPKHLITATGQRVTLRCSPRSGDLSVYWYQQSLDQGLQFLIQYYNGEERAKGNILERFSAQQFPDLHSELNLSSLELGDSALYFCASSVLGGVADTQYFGPGTRLTVL.

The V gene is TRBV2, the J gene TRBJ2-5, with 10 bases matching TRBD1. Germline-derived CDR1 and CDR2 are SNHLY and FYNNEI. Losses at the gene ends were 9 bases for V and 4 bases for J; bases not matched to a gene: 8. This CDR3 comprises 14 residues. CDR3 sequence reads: CASRDRGTIETQYF. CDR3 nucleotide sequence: TGTGCCAGTCGGGACAGGGGAACGATAGAGACCCAGTACTTC.

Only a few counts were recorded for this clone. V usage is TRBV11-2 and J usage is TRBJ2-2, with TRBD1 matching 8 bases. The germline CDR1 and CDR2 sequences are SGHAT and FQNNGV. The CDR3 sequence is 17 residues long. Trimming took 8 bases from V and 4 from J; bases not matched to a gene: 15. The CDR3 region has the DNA TGTGCCAGCGGCGCGGGCAGGGGGCGATTGGGCACCGGGGAGCTGTTTTTT. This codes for CASGAGRGRLGTGELFF.

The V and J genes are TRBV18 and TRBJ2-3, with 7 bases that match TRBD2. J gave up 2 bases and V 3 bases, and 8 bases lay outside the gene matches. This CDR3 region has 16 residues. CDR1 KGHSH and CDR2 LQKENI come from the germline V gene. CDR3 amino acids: CASSPGGRGITDTQYF. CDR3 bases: TGTGCCAGCTCACCGGGGGGGAGAGGAATCACAGATACGCAGTATTTT.

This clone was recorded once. CDR3: CASSYVGQGLYEQFF. CDR3 bases: TGTGCCAGCAGTTACGTAGGACAGGGGCTGTATGAGCAGTTCTTC. This chain links TRBV6-6 with TRBJ2-1; 9 nucleotides agree with TRBD1. The length of the CDR3 is 15 residues. Germline CDR1 reads MNHNY; CDR2 reads SVGAGI (reference sequence). V was pared by 2 bases and J by 8 bases, with 7 bases of the junction left unmatched.

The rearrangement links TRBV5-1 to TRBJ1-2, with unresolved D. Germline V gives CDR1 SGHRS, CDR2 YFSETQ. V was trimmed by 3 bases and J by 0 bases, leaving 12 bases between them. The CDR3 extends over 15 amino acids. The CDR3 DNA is TGCGCCAGCAGCTGGGGAGACCGCCCTAACTATGGCTACACCTTC. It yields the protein CASSWGDRPNYGYTF.

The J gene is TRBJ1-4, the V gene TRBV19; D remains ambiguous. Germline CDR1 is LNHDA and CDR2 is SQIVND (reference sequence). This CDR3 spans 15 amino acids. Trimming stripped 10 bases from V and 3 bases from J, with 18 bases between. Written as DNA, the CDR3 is TGTGCCACCCAAACCCGAGGCACGGCTAATGAAAAACTGTTTTTT. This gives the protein CATQTRGTANEKLFF.

CDR3 nucleotides: TGTGCCAGCAGTGATTCTACCACTAGCAATCAGCCCCAGCATTTT. This gives the protein CASSDSTTSNQPQHF. V usage is TRBV2 and J usage is TRBJ1-5, with unresolved D. Germline V gene sequence: CDR1 SNHLY, CDR2 FYNNEI. Trimming took 3 bases from V and 0 from J, leaving 9 bases between them. The CDR3 has 15 residues. Together with reference TRBV2 and TRBJ1-5, the CDR3 gives the full variable domain: EPEVTQTPSHQVTQMGQEVILRCVPISNHLYFYWYRQILGQKVEFLVSFYNNEISEKSEIFDDQFSVERPDGSNFTLKIRSTKLEDSAMYFCASSDSTTSNQPQHFGDGTRLSIL.